Below, 29 T cell receptor beta chains from the same sample are listed, as sequenced in a study of beta chain features in type 1 diabetes. Overall study findings and caveats: TCRB CDR3s from Type 1 diabetes patients were moderately but significantly shorter in all four CD4+ subsets.

Since all of the isolated RNA was reverse transcribed, expressed TCRB transcripts were what got sequenced. The assay was immunoSEQ multiplex PCR, and TCRdb's table has in-frame clones only and misses some. The sample shows roughly 160,000 clones, around 8.3% of them seen only once. Their cognate antigens are unknown. The sample taken for sequencing was central memory CD4+ T cells from blood. The receptors come from a woman aged 18-30 years with type 1 diabetes.

This clone was seen only a few times. V is TRBV7-6 and J is TRBJ2-1; D unresolved. The V gene lost 8 bases and the J gene lost 8 bases, with 10 bases spanning the gap. Per the germline V gene, CDR1 is SGHVS and CDR2 is FNYEAQ. This CDR3 contains 11 residues. The CDR3 DNA reads TGTGCCAGCTCGGAGCGCGATGAGCAGTTCTTC. Translating gives CASSERDEQFF.

The chain joins TRBV6-6 to TRBJ1-5; TRBD1 aligns across 7 bases. Germline trimming cut 5 bases from V and 6 bases from J; bases unmatched to any gene: 7. Germline V gene lookup returns CDR1 MNHNY and CDR2 SVGAGI (reference sequence). The CDR3 covers 14 residues. CDR3 residues: CASSRQGKAQPQHF. The CDR3 DNA reads as TGTGCCAGCAGTCGACAGGGAAAGGCTCAGCCCCAGCATTTT.

The V gene is TRBV6-1, the J gene TRBJ2-7; D unclear. Per germline, CDR1 MNHNS and CDR2 SASEGT. This CDR3 contains 12 residues. Trimming removed 11 bases at V and 6 bases at J, with 17 bases between. The CDR3 DNA sequence: TGTGCCTCAGCGAGAGACTCGGGCGAGCAGTACTTC. This gives the protein CASARDSGEQYF.

V and J are TRBV14 and TRBJ2-7; D unclear. This CDR3 comprises 14 residues. V lost 2 bases to trimming and J lost 6 bases, with 14 bases between them. CDR1 is SGHDN and CDR2 is FVKESK in the germline V gene. The CDR3 spells CASSQTTSFLEQYF. The DNA of the CDR3 is TGTGCCAGCAGCCAAACGACATCTTTTCTCGAGCAGTACTTC.

The chain links TRBV6-5 to TRBJ1-2, with D perhaps matching TRBD1 (6 bases). V was pared by 6 bases and J by 6 bases, with 14 bases between. The germline gives CDR1 MNHEY, CDR2 SVGAGI. The CDR3 totals 13 residues. The CDR3 loop is CASSVGTFDGYTF. The CDR3 DNA reads TGTGCCAGCAGCGTCGGGACATTTGATGGCTACACCTTC.

At least ten counts were recorded for this clone. V and J are TRBV29-1 and TRBJ1-1, with D unclear. V dropped 4 bases and J dropped 6 bases, with 15 bases sitting between them. The germline V gene has CDR1 SQVTM and CDR2 ANQGSEA. There are 13 residues in the CDR3. For the CDR3, the DNA is TGCAGCGTTGCTGAGTCTTATCCCCCTGAAGCTTTCTTT. It yields the protein CSVAESYPPEAFF.

In this sample, this clone turned up a few times. CDR3 sequence (DNA): TGTGCCAGCAGCTCTGAGACAGGGCACCGCTACGAGCAGTACTTC. Translation: CASSSETGHRYEQYF. The V gene is TRBV7-2, the J gene TRBJ2-7, with TRBD1 matching over 7 bases. CDR3 length: 15 amino acids. Germline V CDR1 and CDR2: SGHTA, FQGNSA. V gave up 4 bases and J gave up 3 bases; unmatched junction bases: 9.

The CDR3 reads CASSQQGVLDTQYF. Here the CDR3 DNA reads TGCGCCAGCAGCCAACAGGGGGTGCTTGATACGCAGTATTTT. The V gene is TRBV5-1, the J gene TRBJ2-3, with TRBD1 identical over 8 bases. The length of the CDR3 is 14 residues. CDR1 is SGHRS and CDR2 is YFSETQ in the germline V gene. Germline trimming cut 4 bases from V and 6 bases from J; bases unmatched to any gene: 7.

The chain employs TRBV18 and TRBJ1-1, with D possibly matching TRBD1 (6 bases). The germline gives CDR1 KGHSH, CDR2 LQKENI. Trimming cost V 4 bases and J 7 bases, with 7 bases left between them. The CDR3 has 11 amino acids. CDR3 DNA sequence: TGTGCCAGCTCACAGACAGGTGAAGCTTTCTTT. Its translation is CASSQTGEAFF.

The rearrangement links TRBV20-1 to TRBJ2-4, with 7 bases aligning to TRBD2. The CDR3 has 11 amino acids. CDR1 and CDR2 from the germline V gene are DFQATT and SNEGSKA (reference sequence). The ends lost 8 bases at V and 8 bases at J; junction bases unmatched: 6. The CDR3 DNA follows: TGCAGTCCATGGGGGGGGGACATTCAGTACTTC. This translates into CSPWGGDIQYF.

This clone was detected only a few times. The chain recombines TRBV25-1 with TRBJ1-2; D not resolved. Per germline, CDR1 MGHDK and CDR2 SYGVNS. The CDR3 has 15 residues. Trimming pared 0 bases from V and 7 bases from J, leaving 15 bases between. In DNA, the CDR3 is TGTGCCAGCAGTGAATATAACAGACAACAGATTGGCTACACCTTC. The encoded protein is CASSEYNRQQIGYTF.

The chain has TRBV6-5 and TRBJ2-7, with D possibly TRBD2 on 6 matching bases. Germline V gene sequence: CDR1 MNHEY, CDR2 SVGAGI. The CDR3 sequence is 12 residues long. The V end was cut by 10 bases, the J end by 5 bases, with 15 bases between. CDR3 nucleotides: TGTGCCACCCGGTCGGCGGGAAACGAGCAGTACTTC. Translation gives CATRSAGNEQYF.

This clone was counted only a few times. The genes are TRBV7-9 and TRBJ2-5; no clear D. From germline, CDR1 is SEHNR and CDR2 FQNEAQ (reference sequence). The length of the CDR3 is 15 residues. V was shortened by 5 bases and J by 0 bases, with 13 bases between the two germline ends. Here the CDR3 reads CASSPPSGYQETQYF. The CDR3 DNA reads as TGTGCCAGCAGCCCCCCAAGTGGCTACCAAGAGACCCAGTACTTC.

The chain is built from TRBV29-1 and TRBJ2-3, with 8 bases lining up with TRBD2. The CDR3 runs to 16 residues. Germline trimming cut 8 bases from V and 8 bases from J; bases unmatched to any gene: 21. Germline lookup yields CDR1 SQVTM and CDR2 ANQGSEA. The CDR3 is CSFSQGTSEGSGTQYF. Here the CDR3 DNA reads TGCAGCTTCTCCCAGGGGACTAGTGAAGGGTCAGGTACGCAGTATTTT.

This clone was seen at least ten times. The V and J genes are TRBV5-1 and TRBJ1-4; 7 nucleotides agree with TRBD1. The V gene's germline CDR1 is SGHRS and CDR2 YFSETQ. CDR3 length: 14 amino acids. The trim removed 2 bases at V and 5 bases at J, leaving 3 bases unmatched. The CDR3, as DNA: TGCGCCAGCAGCTTACAGGGGCAGAATGAAAAACTGTTTTTT. It is translated as CASSLQGQNEKLFF. Supplemented by reference TRBV5-1 and TRBJ1-4, the full variable domain reads KAGVTQTPRYLIKTRGQQVTLSCSPISGHRSVSWYQQTPGQGLQFLFEYFSETQRNKGNFPGRFSGRQFSNSRSEMNVSTLELGDSALYLCASSLQGQNEKLFFGSGTQLSVL.

The chain carries TRBV11-2 and TRBJ2-7; D gene unclear. The CDR3 is 13 residues long. Germline V lookup: CDR1 SGHAT, CDR2 FQNNGV. Trimming removed 0 bases at V and 5 bases at J, with 8 bases between. The CDR3 nucleotides read TGTGCCAGCAGCTTAGAGCGGCGGCACGAGCAGTACTTC. Encoded protein: CASSLERRHEQYF.

This clone was seen only a few times. J is TRBJ2-7 and V is TRBV4-3; 7 nucleotides agree with TRBD1. The CDR3 covers 14 residues. After removal of 5 bases from V and 4 bases from J, the junction contained 8 bases not matched to a gene. Germline V lookup: CDR1 LGHNA, CDR2 YSLEER. This CDR3 reads CASSEGQGVYEQYF. The DNA for the CDR3 is TGCGCCAGCAGCGAAGGGCAGGGGGTGTACGAGCAGTACTTC.

The chain has TRBV7-9 and TRBJ1-2; no definite D call. From germline, CDR1 is SEHNR and CDR2 FQNEAQ (reference sequence). There are 13 residues in the CDR3. Trimming took 6 bases from V and 3 from J, leaving 11 bases between them. CDR3 sequence reads: CASRISQDYGYTF. CDR3 DNA: TGTGCCAGCAGGATTAGTCAGGACTATGGCTACACCTTC. Complete variable domain (other parts from reference TRBV7-9 and TRBJ1-2): DTGVSQNPRHKITKRGQNVTFRCDPISEHNRLYWYRQTLGQGPEFLTYFQNEAQLEKSRLLSDRFSAERPKGSFSTLEIQRTEQGDSAMYLCASRISQDYGYTFGSGTRLTVV.

V is TRBV19 and J is TRBJ1-2; a weak D match, TRBD1 (6 bases). Between the trimmed V and J ends, which lost 4 bases and 2 bases, there was a span of 17 bases. CDR1 LNHDA and CDR2 SQIVND come from the germline V gene (reference sequence). The CDR3 contains 16 residues. The CDR3: CASSRTDRPGNYGYTF. CDR3 DNA sequence: TGTGCCAGTAGTAGAACGGACAGACCAGGAAACTATGGCTACACCTTC.

The CDR3 region has the DNA TGTGCCAGCAGTTCGACAGACCTGAACACTGAAGCTTTCTTT. Its protein is CASSSTDLNTEAFF. The J gene is TRBJ1-1, the V gene TRBV2, with a possible D match to TRBD1 (5 bases). This CDR3 is built from 14 residues. Trimming cost V 5 bases and J 0 bases, with 10 bases left between them. Germline V gene lookup returns CDR1 SNHLY and CDR2 FYNNEI.

The rearrangement joins TRBV2 to TRBJ2-7; 9 bases fit TRBD1. The CDR3 is 13 residues long. Per the germline V gene, CDR1 is SNHLY and CDR2 is FYNNEI. V lost 8 bases and J lost 2; bases outside the gene matches: 4. The CDR3 sequence: CASGRQGAYEQYF. DNA for the CDR3: TGTGCCAGCGGGAGACAGGGGGCCTACGAGCAGTACTTC.

V usage is TRBV9 and J usage is TRBJ1-5; 7 nucleotides line up with TRBD1. Germline lookup yields CDR1 SGDLS and CDR2 YYNGEE. The CDR3 totals 16 residues. Trimming cost V 3 bases and J 0 bases; bases outside gene matches: 6. The chain's CDR3 is CASSGGDSNSNQPQHF. The CDR3 DNA is TGTGCCAGCAGCGGAGGGGACAGTAATAGCAATCAGCCCCAGCATTTT.

Only a few counts were recorded for this clone. The rearrangement joins TRBV18 to TRBJ1-2, with 7 bases aligning to TRBD1. Germline trimming cut 0 bases from V and 0 bases from J; bases unmatched to any gene: 4. Per the germline V gene, CDR1 is KGHSH and CDR2 is LQKENI. The length of the CDR3 is 16 residues. CDR3 sequence (DNA): TGTGCCAGCTCACCACCGACAGGGCCTTCTAACTATGGCTACACCTTC. It encodes CASSPPTGPSNYGYTF.

In this sample, this clone turned up a few times. V usage is TRBV16 and J usage is TRBJ1-2; D ambiguous. Deletions cut 0 bases from V and 8 bases from J, with 10 bases between. Germline CDR1 KGHSY, CDR2 FQNENV. The CDR3 loop spans 13 amino acids. The CDR3 DNA is TGTGCCAGCAGCCAATCGGAGGGCGGGGGCTACACCTTC. Encoded protein: CASSQSEGGGYTF. Drawing the rest from reference TRBV16 and TRBJ1-2, the complete variable domain is GEEVAQTPKHLVRGEGQKAKLYCAPIKGHSYVFWYQQVLKNEFKFLISFQNENVFDETGMPKERFSAKCLPNSPCSLEIQATKLEDSAVYFCASSQSEGGGYTFGSGTRLTVV.

The table lists this clone with a few counts. J is TRBJ2-3 and V is TRBV7-2, with TRBD1 as a possible D gene (6 bases). CDR3 size: 14 residues. The ends were cut back, 5 bases at V and 1 base at J, with 10 bases in the middle. Germline CDR1 SGHTA, CDR2 FQGNSA. The CDR3: CASSLDSGTDTQYF. In DNA form, the CDR3 reads TGTGCCAGCAGCCTGGACAGCGGCACAGATACGCAGTATTTT.

The rearrangement joins TRBV6-5 to TRBJ1-5; TRBD1 is a possible D gene (5 bases). Germline V gene lookup returns CDR1 MNHEY and CDR2 SVGAGI. V was trimmed by 5 bases and J by 4 bases, leaving 12 bases between them. This CDR3 contains 14 residues. The CDR3: CASSDGHSNQPQHF. As DNA, the CDR3 is TGTGCCAGCAGTGACGGACATTCGAATCAGCCCCAGCATTTT.

In its sample, this clone was seen a few times. The V call is TRBV18, the J call TRBJ1-1; a possible D gene is TRBD1 (6 bases). CDR1 and CDR2 (germline): KGHSH, LQKENI. The V end lost 3 bases, the J end lost 4 bases, and 12 bases lay between the germline ends. The CDR3 sequence is 14 residues long. DNA for the CDR3: TGTGCCAGCTCACCGGAACAGGGAAGCACTGAAGCTTTCTTT. It specifies CASSPEQGSTEAFF.

The chain employs TRBV6-6 and TRBJ2-3, with D uncertain. Germline V gene sequence: CDR1 MNHNY, CDR2 SVGAGI (reference sequence). The CDR3 sequence is 11 residues long. Trimming removed 8 bases at V and 6 bases at J, with 9 bases between. The DNA of the CDR3 is TGTGCCAGCGCTGTGGGCGATACGCAGTATTTT. This translates into CASAVGDTQYF.

The chain is built from TRBV7-6 and TRBJ1-6, with a possible D match to TRBD1 (6 bases). V was trimmed by 5 bases and J by 7 bases, leaving 15 bases between them. The CDR3 covers 15 residues. Germline V gene sequence: CDR1 SGHVS, CDR2 FNYEAQ. CDR3 loop: CASSVQGRGNSPLHF. CDR3 nucleotides: TGTGCCAGCAGCGTACAGGGACGAGGGAATTCACCCCTCCACTTT. Full variable domain (outside the CDR3, taken from reference TRBV7-6 and TRBJ1-6): GAGVSQSPRYKVTKRGQDVALRCDPISGHVSLYWYRQALGQGPEFLTYFNYEAQQDKSGLPNDRFSAERPEGSISTLTIQRTEQRDSAMYRCASSVQGRGNSPLHFGNGTRLTVT.